This T cell receptor (beta chain) comes out of a study of blood T cell repertoires in COVID-19 (dated by TCRdb to about 2020). A note on the overall study: Samples from collaborators originated in the United States, Italy and Spain and spanned both the acute and convalescent phases of COVID-19. The prospective study material was composed of cDNA or gDNA derived from T cells, B-cell-depleted T cells, or PBMCs. The dataset comprised deeply sampled blood TCRbeta repertoires from subjects exposed to, actively infected with, or recovered from COVID-19. A freely available public database, intended as a resource for researchers studying the immune response to SARS-CoV-2, is where the repertoires were released. Samples came from the ongoing ImmuneRACE study (first 160 participants) plus 1,254 subjects from 6 global collaborators. A de-identified subject ID, COVID-19 status, age in years and sex were almost always included in the sample metadata. Where HLA class I and class II types were available, the types were taken from metadata supplied by the sample provider, not from assay-based typing. Points the paper makes about the study in general: How much clinical and demographic metadata was included differed by source and by participant, and the metadata was provided uncurated.

The collaborating institutions used their own protocols to collect whole blood in K2EDTA tubes. For TCRbeta analysis, collaborator samples were shipped as frozen whole blood, as isolated PBMCs, or as DNA extracted from either sample type. TCRbeta CDR3 regions were amplified from genomic DNA using the immunoSEQ Assay, a bias-controlled multiplex PCR. Processing in the source paper ran as follows. The number of nucleated cells in each sample was estimated by amplification of reference gene primers within the assay. To quantify the absolute abundance of each unique TCRbeta CDR3 rearrangement, sequence reads were collapsed and filtered. For each sample, productive Simpson clonality was calculated as the square root of Simpson's diversity index across productive rearrangements. What TCRdb holds here is the immuneACCESS table cut down to in-frame rearrangements. Part of the clones is not present; checked against another copy, under half of the missing clones reflect an unresolved V gene, and the others are unexplained. V and J calls plus clone size are reproduced from that table; the DNA served to infer D and trimming. For this sample the table gives around 270,000 clones, of which around 88% were detected only once. The ten largest clones capture approximately 2% of the sample.

Notes on this clone: Its binding antigen is unknown. Base qualities are not recorded, but no much larger clone differs from it by a single base.

A distance of 9 bases separates the germline ends of V and J, which lose 0 bases and 10 bases respectively. There are 12 amino acids in the CDR3, from cysteine to phenylalanine inclusive. CDR3 DNA is the only sequence kept; it has 36 bases, read in frame from the first base. CDR1 and CDR2, per the germline V gene (reference sequence), are LNHNV and YYDKDF. Rearrangement joined TRBV15 to TRBJ1-1, with the identity of the D gene unclear. This receptor was taken from a man aged 25-45 years with active or convalescent COVID-19. Sample: peripheral blood. Here the CDR3 is given as CATSREKIVAFF. The DNA reads TGTGCCACCAGCAGAGAAAAAATCGTAGCTTTCTTT.